This TCR beta chain was captured by sequencing in a study of blood T cell repertoires in COVID-19. Study-level information: Italy, Spain and the United States were the sources of the convalescent and acute COVID-19 samples. From T cells, B-cell-depleted T cells, or PBMCs came the material, which was cDNA or gDNA.

Authors' analysis steps: Estimation of nucleated cell counts was performed using reference gene primer amplification. Assay used: immunoSEQ multiplex PCR; TCRdb lists only in-frame clones, some missing. V and J calls and clone size are copied from that table; D and trimming were computed from the DNA. This sample has around 170,000 clones; 88% occur once, and the top ten carry under 30%. The CDR3 sequence is 14 residues long. J was trimmed by 6 bases and V by 6 bases; bases with no gene match: 7. CDR1 is LNHDA and CDR2 is SQIVND in the germline V gene (reference sequence). Sequencing was performed on peripheral blood. This receptor was taken from a man between 60 and 75 years old with acute or convalescent COVID-19. The chain employs TRBV19 and TRBJ2-2; 7 bases align to TRBD1. CDR3 loop: CASRNRGGSGELFF. Here the CDR3 DNA reads TGTGCCAGTAGAAATAGAGGGGGCTCCGGGGAGCTGTTTTTT.